This TCR beta chain appears in the sequencing data of a study of T cells in Graves' hyperthyroidism and ophthalmopathy. Study information: The blood sample was taken at first diagnosis, before treatment began.

This clonotype was counted many times. Its antigen is unidentified. Overall study results and limits: Most expanded thyroid clonotypes above 0.001 also appeared in blood.

Germline trimming cut 5 bases from V and 5 bases from J; bases unmatched to any gene: 6. Germline loops: CDR1 SEHNR, CDR2 FQNEAQ (reference sequence). The CDR3 extends over 15 amino acids. Amplified TCR beta CDR3 regions derived from RNA transcripts. First-round RT-PCR with HTBI primers amplified the TCR CDR3 region. TCRdb analysed the multiplex PCR reads with MiXCR anew, one entry per CDR3 protein. The table includes around 600,000 distinct CDR3 sequences, about 14% detected once. Exclusions: uncontrolled infection, other autoimmune disease, pregnancy, lactation. Specimen: blood. The chain uses TRBV7-9 and TRBJ1-6; 7 bases match TRBD1. This TCR derives from a woman between 50 and 59 years old with Graves' ophthalmopathy. The CDR3 sequence: CASSDGTVDNSPLHF. CDR3 DNA: TGTGCCAGCAGCGACGGGACAGTTGATAATTCACCCCTCCACTTT.